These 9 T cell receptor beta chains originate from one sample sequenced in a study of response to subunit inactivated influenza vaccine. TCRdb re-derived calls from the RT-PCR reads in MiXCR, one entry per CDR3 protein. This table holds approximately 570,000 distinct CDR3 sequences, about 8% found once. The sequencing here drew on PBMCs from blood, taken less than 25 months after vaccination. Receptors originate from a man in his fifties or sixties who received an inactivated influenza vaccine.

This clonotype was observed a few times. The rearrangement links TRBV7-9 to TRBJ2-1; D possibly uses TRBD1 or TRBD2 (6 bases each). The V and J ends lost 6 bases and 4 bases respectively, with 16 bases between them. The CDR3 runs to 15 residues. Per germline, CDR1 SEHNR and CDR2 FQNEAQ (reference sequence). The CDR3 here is CASSHKGGVYNEQFF. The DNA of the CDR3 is TGTGCCAGCAGTCATAAGGGGGGAGTTTACAATGAGCAGTTCTTC.

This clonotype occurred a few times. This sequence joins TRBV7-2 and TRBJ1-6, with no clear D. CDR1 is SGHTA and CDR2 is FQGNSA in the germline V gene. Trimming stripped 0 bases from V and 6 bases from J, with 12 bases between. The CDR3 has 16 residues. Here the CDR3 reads CASSLAQGSSNSPLHF. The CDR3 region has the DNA TGTGCCAGCAGCTTAGCGCAAGGCAGTTCTAATTCACCCCTCCACTTT.

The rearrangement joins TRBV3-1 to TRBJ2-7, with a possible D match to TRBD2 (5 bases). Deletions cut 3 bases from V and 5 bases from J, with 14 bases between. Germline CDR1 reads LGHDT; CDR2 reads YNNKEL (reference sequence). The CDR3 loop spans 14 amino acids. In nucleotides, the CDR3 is TGTGCCAGCAGCCATGGCGGTAAGGGAGACGAGCAGTACTTC. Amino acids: CASSHGGKGDEQYF.

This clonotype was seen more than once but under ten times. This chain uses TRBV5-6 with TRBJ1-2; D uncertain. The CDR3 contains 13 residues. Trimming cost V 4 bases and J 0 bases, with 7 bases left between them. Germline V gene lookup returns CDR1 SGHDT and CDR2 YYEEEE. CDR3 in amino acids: CASSARPNYGYTF. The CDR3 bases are TGTGCCAGCAGCGCCAGGCCTAACTATGGCTACACCTTC.

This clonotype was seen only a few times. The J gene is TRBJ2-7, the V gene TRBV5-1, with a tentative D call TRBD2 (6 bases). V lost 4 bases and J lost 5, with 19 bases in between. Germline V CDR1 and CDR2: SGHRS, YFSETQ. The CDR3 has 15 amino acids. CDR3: CASSPGGGGSHEQYF. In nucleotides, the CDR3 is TGCGCCAGCAGCCCTGGGGGTGGAGGGAGCCACGAGCAGTACTTC.

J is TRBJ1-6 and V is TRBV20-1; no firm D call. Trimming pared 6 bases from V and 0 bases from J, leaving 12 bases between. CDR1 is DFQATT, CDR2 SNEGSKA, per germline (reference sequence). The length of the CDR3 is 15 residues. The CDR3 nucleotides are TGCAGTGCCCCCGACGGAAGCTCCTATAATTCACCCCTCCACTTT. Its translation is CSAPDGSSYNSPLHF.

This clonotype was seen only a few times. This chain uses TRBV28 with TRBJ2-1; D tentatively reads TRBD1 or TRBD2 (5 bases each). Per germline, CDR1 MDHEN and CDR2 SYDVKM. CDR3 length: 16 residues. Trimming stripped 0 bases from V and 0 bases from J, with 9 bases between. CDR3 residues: CASSLWGELSYNEQFF. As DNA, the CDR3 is TGTGCCAGCAGTTTATGGGGGGAACTCTCCTACAATGAGCAGTTCTTC.

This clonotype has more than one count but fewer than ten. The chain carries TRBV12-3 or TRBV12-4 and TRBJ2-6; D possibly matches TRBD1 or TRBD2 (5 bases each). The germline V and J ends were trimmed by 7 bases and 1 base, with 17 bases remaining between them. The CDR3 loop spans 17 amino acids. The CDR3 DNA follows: TGTGCCAGCACTTTCCGGGGCTCCTTTTCTGGGGCCAACGTCCTGACTTTC. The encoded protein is CASTFRGSFSGANVLTF.

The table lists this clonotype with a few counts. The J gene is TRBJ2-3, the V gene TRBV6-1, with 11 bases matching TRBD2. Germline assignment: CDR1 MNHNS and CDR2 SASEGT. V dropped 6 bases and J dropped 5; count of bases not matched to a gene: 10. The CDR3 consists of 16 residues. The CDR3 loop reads CASSGLSGGAEDTQYF. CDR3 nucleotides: TGTGCCAGCAGCGGGCTTAGCGGGGGGGCGGAAGATACGCAGTATTTT.